The 17 T cell receptor beta chains presented below share a single source sample, sequenced in a study of tumor and adjacent non-tumor tissue in lung cancer. Three rounds of nested PCR, following a modified ARM-PCR protocol, produced the TCRbeta library. TCRdb called the multiplex PCR reads again in MiXCR, with one record for every CDR3 protein. The sample holds approximately 90,000 distinct CDR3 sequences; 76% are singletons and the top ten take 21%. The template was RNA from unsorted bulk tissue. More than 3 cm separated this lung sample from the edge of the tumor. The sample comprised distant non-tumor lung tissue. Receptors were obtained from a woman between 50 and 59 years old with non-small cell lung cancer.

Details on this clonotype: The junction shows a germline mismatch at one end, possibly a read error. The J gene is TRBJ2-3, the V gene TRBV6-1; D may be TRBD2 (5 bases). The CDR3 loop spans 16 amino acids. Germline CDR1 MNHNS, CDR2 SASEGT. The CDR3 protein is CASTVNVGGLTDMQYF. In DNA form, the CDR3 reads TGTGCCAGCACTGTGAACGTCGGAGGACTTACAGATATGCAGTATTTT.

V is TRBV12-3 or TRBV12-4 and J is TRBJ2-1; TRBD2 matches 9 bases. Losses at the gene ends were 7 bases for V and 4 bases for J; bases not matched to a gene: 8. The CDR3 contains 15 residues. CDR3 in amino acids: CASMVIAGAYNEQFF. The CDR3 DNA reads as TGTGCCAGCATGGTAATAGCGGGGGCGTACAATGAGCAGTTCTTC.

This clonotype was counted a single time. Compared with germline, one end of the junction differs, possibly owing to a read error. The V gene is TRBV20-1, the J gene TRBJ1-5, with D possibly matching TRBD1 (6 bases). Germline assignment: CDR1 DFQATT and CDR2 SNEGSKA (reference sequence). The CDR3 covers 13 residues. CDR3 loop: CSAEWGHNQPQHF. The CDR3 DNA reads TGCAGTGCTGAATGGGGACACAATCAGCCCCAACATTTT.

Of note for this clonotype: One end of the junction varies from germline; a read error may be responsible. The chain is built from TRBV20-1 and TRBJ1-1, with D perhaps TRBD1 (6 bases). Germline V lookup: CDR1 DFQATT, CDR2 SNEGSKA (reference sequence). The CDR3 has 12 residues. The CDR3 nucleotides are TGCAGTGCCGATAGGGGGGGCCCTGGAGCTCTCTTT. It codes for CSADRGGPGALF.

At least ten counts were recorded for this clonotype. CDR3 residues: CASRRQGEQYF. In nucleotides, the CDR3 is TGTGCCAGCAGGCGGCAGGGCGAGCAGTACTTC. This rearrangement joins TRBV6-5 to TRBJ2-7; possibly TRBD1 for D (5 bases). The V and J ends lost 6 bases and 6 bases respectively, with 9 bases between them. This CDR3 is built from 11 residues. In germline, CDR1 is MNHEY, CDR2 SVGAGI.

With regard to this clonotype: The conserved closing phenylalanine or tryptophan is absent in this CDR3, likely reflecting a read error. The genes are TRBV11-2 and TRBJ1-2; 9 bases line up with TRBD1. Germline assignment: CDR1 SGHAT and CDR2 FQNNGV. The CDR3 extends over 15 amino acids. The CDR3 spells CASSLGQGGNYDYTL. The DNA for the CDR3 is TGTGCCAGCAGCCTGGGACAGGGCGGAAACTATGACTACACCCTC.

The rearrangement joins TRBV29-1 to TRBJ2-5; D is possibly TRBD2 (5 bases). Per the germline V gene, CDR1 is SQVTM and CDR2 is ANQGSEA. The CDR3 runs 12 residues. The CDR3 coding sequence is TGCAGTGTTCGAGGGCGTAAAGAGACCCAGTACTTC. Translated, it gives CSVRGRKETQYF.

With regard to this clonotype: The junction differs from germline at one of its ends, possibly a read error. The chain links TRBV6-6 to TRBJ1-2, with unresolved D. There are 16 residues in the CDR3. CDR1 is MNHNY, CDR2 SVGAGI, per germline (reference sequence). CDR3 bases: TGTACCAGCAGTTACGATGGCAGCCCGTACCCCTATGGCTACACCTTC. Protein product: CTSSYDGSPYPYGYTF.

A remark on this clonotype: Because it lacks the conserved phenylalanine or tryptophan at the end, this CDR3 is likely a read error. The chain couples TRBV11-1 to TRBJ2-1, with D perhaps matching TRBD2 (6 bases). The CDR3 covers 15 residues. The V end was cut by 3 bases, the J end by 3 bases, with 12 bases between. The germline CDR1 and CDR2 sequences are SGHAT and FQDESV (reference sequence). CDR3 nucleotide sequence: TGTGCCAGCAGCTTGGGAGTAGCGGACTACAATGAGCAGTTCATC. Its protein is CASSLGVADYNEQFI.

This clonotype appeared once. This chain uses TRBV11-1 with TRBJ2-5; 9 bases agree with TRBD1. Looked up from germline, CDR1 is SGHAT and CDR2 is FQDESV (reference sequence). This CDR3 region has 12 residues. Written as DNA, the CDR3 is TGTGTCAGTAACTCGACGGGACAGGGCCAGTACTTC. Translation gives CVSNSTGQGQYF.

Turning to this clonotype: The conserved closing phenylalanine or tryptophan is absent in this CDR3, likely reflecting a read error. This rearrangement joins TRBV10-2 to TRBJ2-7; TRBD2 might be the D (6 bases). The CDR3 runs to 13 residues. V gave up 8 bases and J gave up 0 bases, with 11 bases separating them. The germline gives CDR1 WSHSY, CDR2 SAAADI. The CDR3 here is CASLSGCSYEQYL. DNA of the CDR3: TGCGCCAGCCTTAGCGGTTGCTCCTACGAGCAGTACCTC.

This chain uses TRBV10-2 with TRBJ2-7; D gene unclear. The length of the CDR3 is 11 residues. Germline V gene lookup returns CDR1 WSHSY and CDR2 SAAADI. V gave up 4 bases and J gave up 7 bases, with 8 bases separating them. The CDR3 protein is CASSGVNEQYF. Written as DNA, the CDR3 is TGCGCCAGCAGTGGGGTTAATGAGCAGTACTTC.

On this clonotype: The junction does not match germline at one end; this may be a read error. The J gene is TRBJ1-2, the V gene TRBV6-1; D gene uncertain. Germline lookup yields CDR1 MNHNS and CDR2 SASEGT. The CDR3 has 13 amino acids. Written as DNA, the CDR3 is TGCGCCAGCACCCCTTCGACGGGCTATTGCTACACCTTC. It translates to CASTPSTGYCYTF.

Points on this clonotype: A much larger clone lies a single base off, so this may be a read error. This chain links TRBV21-1 with TRBJ2-5. TRBV21-1 is shown as a pseudogene. The length of the CDR3 is 16 residues. The CDR3 spells CASSKDRTERQETQYF. CDR3 DNA sequence: TGTGCCAGCAGCAAAGATAGGACGGAAAGGCAAGAGACCCAGTACTTC.

Details on this clonotype: The junction differs from germline at one of its ends, possibly a read error. The genes are TRBV6-5 and TRBJ2-1; D unresolved. This CDR3 is 17 amino acids long. Germline assignment: CDR1 MNHEY and CDR2 SVGAGI. CDR3 residues: CASCYSFAPGSYNEQFF. In nucleotides, the CDR3 is TGTGCCAGCTGTTACTCCTTCGCCCCCGGCTCCTACAATGAGCAGTTCTTC.

Details on this clonotype: In this CDR3 the conserved last residue, phenylalanine or tryptophan, is missing, so a read error is likely. The chain joins TRBV4-2 to TRBJ2-7; D ambiguous. Germline V lookup: CDR1 LGHNA, CDR2 YNFKEQ. The CDR3 consists of 16 residues. CDR3 in amino acids: CASGHAVEAVPYEQYL. For the CDR3, the DNA is TGTGCCAGCGGCCATGCAGTAGAGGCAGTCCCCTACGAGCAGTACTTA.

The sample holds one count of this clonotype. No conserved phenylalanine or tryptophan ends this CDR3, so it is likely a read error. The DNA is omitted, as the CDR3 cannot be located on it reliably, and the CDR3 follows TCRdb's listing. The genes are TRBV4-2 and TRBJ2-7. The CDR3 is 16 amino acids long, termini counted. Germline V gene data show CDR1 as LGHNA and CDR2 as YNFKEQ. CDR3 loop: CASGHTVEAVPYEQNL.